The rows below give T cell receptor beta chains drawn from one sample of a study of blood T cells in healthy people across ages. TCRdb re-called the 5' RACE reads with MiXCR, one entry per CDR3 protein. This repertoire shows 550,000 to 750,000 distinct CDR3 sequences, around a fifth found once; its top ten account for 3% to 4%. Sequencing was performed on blood. These receptors came from a man aged 65-85 years in good health. Both conserved end residues are part of each CDR3. The order of the fields is J gene, V gene, clone size, D gene, CDR3 DNA, CDR3 protein. D genes are given only for firm matches. A clone size is listed for some rows: how often the clone was seen (once, few, many), or a class if it is expanded.

j_gene: TRBJ2-1; v_gene: TRBV6-4; abundance: -; d_gene: TRBD2; CDR3nt: TGTGCCAGCAGTGGCTTCCCGCGGGTAGCGGGAATTAATGAGCAGTTCTTC; CDR3aa: CASSGFPRVAGINEQFF
j_gene: TRBJ1-1; v_gene: TRBV6-5; abundance: -; d_gene: -; CDR3nt: TGTGCCAGCAGTTACTCGAACAGGCGGAACACTGAAGCTTTCTTT; CDR3aa: CASSYSNRRNTEAFF
j_gene: TRBJ2-7; v_gene: TRBV7-9; abundance: many; d_gene: -; CDR3nt: TGTGCCAGCAGCTTTGGTAGGGTAGCCGAGCAGTACTTC; CDR3aa: CASSFGRVAEQYF
j_gene: TRBJ1-1; v_gene: TRBV28; abundance: few; d_gene: TRBD1; CDR3nt: TGTGCCAGCAGTTTAGGGGGACAGCTGAACACTGAAGCTTTCTTT; CDR3aa: CASSLGGQLNTEAFF
j_gene: TRBJ2-1; v_gene: TRBV28; abundance: -; d_gene: TRBD2; CDR3nt: TGTGCCAGCAGTATCACCGGGACTAGCGGAACCAATGAGCAGTTCTTC; CDR3aa: CASSITGTSGTNEQFF
j_gene: TRBJ1-2; v_gene: TRBV4-3; abundance: few; d_gene: -; CDR3nt: TGCGCCAGCAGCCAAGACGGAGGAGACTCTAACTATGGCTACACCTTC; CDR3aa: CASSQDGGDSNYGYTF
j_gene: TRBJ2-5; v_gene: TRBV29-1; abundance: -; d_gene: TRBD2; CDR3nt: TGCAGCGTTGAACGATGGGAGGGCGGAGAGTGGGAGACCCAGTACTTC; CDR3aa: CSVERWEGGEWETQYF
j_gene: TRBJ2-1; v_gene: TRBV25-1; abundance: -; d_gene: -; CDR3nt: TGTGCCAGCTCTACCGGGCCGGAGGACAATGAGCAGTTCTTC; CDR3aa: CASSTGPEDNEQFF
j_gene: TRBJ2-7; v_gene: TRBV6-1; abundance: -; d_gene: -; CDR3nt: TGTGCCAGCAGGTTGGAAGACCACTTTCTAAACGAGCAGTACTTC; CDR3aa: CASRLEDHFLNEQYF
j_gene: TRBJ2-5; v_gene: TRBV11-2; abundance: -; d_gene: TRBD1; CDR3nt: TGTGCCAGCAGCTCAGACAGGGTGGGGACCCAGTACTTC; CDR3aa: CASSSDRVGTQYF
j_gene: TRBJ2-3; v_gene: TRBV6-5; abundance: few; d_gene: -; CDR3nt: TGTGCCAGCGCTACCGCGGATACGCAGTATTTT; CDR3aa: CASATADTQYF
j_gene: TRBJ1-5; v_gene: TRBV20-1; abundance: -; d_gene: -; CDR3nt: TGCAGTGCTTCAGGCCCCAATCAGCCCCAGCATTTT; CDR3aa: CSASGPNQPQHF
j_gene: TRBJ1-1; v_gene: TRBV7-9; abundance: -; d_gene: -; CDR3nt: TGTGCCAGCAGCTTAGTAGGCGTTTCGGAGAACACTGAAGCTTTCTTT; CDR3aa: CASSLVGVSENTEAFF
j_gene: TRBJ1-1; v_gene: TRBV5-1; abundance: -; d_gene: -; CDR3nt: TGCGCCAGCAGCTTGGATGTTTTAGGCACTGAAACTTTCTTT; CDR3aa: CASSLDVLGTETFF
j_gene: TRBJ2-1; v_gene: TRBV11-2; abundance: -; d_gene: -; CDR3nt: TGTGCCAGCAGCTCACGAGGCGGGGGCGGCAACAATGAGCAGTTCTTC; CDR3aa: CASSSRGGGGNNEQFF
j_gene: TRBJ2-1; v_gene: TRBV20-1; abundance: few; d_gene: -; CDR3nt: TGCAGTGCTACTAGGGGCTCCTACAATGAGCAGTTCTTC; CDR3aa: CSATRGSYNEQFF
j_gene: TRBJ2-1; v_gene: TRBV19; abundance: -; d_gene: -; CDR3nt: TGTGCCAGTAGTAGGTCTTTTAGCGGATCCTACAATGAGCAGTTCTTC; CDR3aa: CASSRSFSGSYNEQFF
j_gene: TRBJ2-2; v_gene: TRBV10-1; abundance: -; d_gene: TRBD2; CDR3nt: TGCGCCAGCAGTGGGGGACTAGAGAACACCGGGGAGCTGTTTTTT; CDR3aa: CASSGGLENTGELFF
j_gene: TRBJ2-1; v_gene: TRBV27; abundance: -; d_gene: -; CDR3nt: TGTGCCAGCAGTTCATCGTCGGGCTCCTACAATGAGCAGTTCTTC; CDR3aa: CASSSSSGSYNEQFF
j_gene: TRBJ2-5; v_gene: TRBV30; abundance: -; d_gene: -; CDR3nt: TGTGCCTGGACGGTCGGGGAGACCCAGTACTTC; CDR3aa: CAWTVGETQYF
j_gene: TRBJ2-1; v_gene: TRBV14; abundance: many; d_gene: -; CDR3nt: TGTGCCAGCAGCCAAGATTTTAGTACCAATGAGCAGTTCTTC; CDR3aa: CASSQDFSTNEQFF
j_gene: TRBJ2-4; v_gene: TRBV7-8; abundance: -; d_gene: -; CDR3nt: TGTGCCAGCAGCTCCCTTACGGGAGATCCCAAAAACATTCAGTACTTC; CDR3aa: CASSSLTGDPKNIQYF
j_gene: TRBJ2-7; v_gene: TRBV20-1; abundance: -; d_gene: TRBD1; CDR3nt: TGCAGTGCTGAAAATGCGGGACAGGGCTACGAGCAGTACTTC; CDR3aa: CSAENAGQGYEQYF
j_gene: TRBJ2-1; v_gene: TRBV20-1; abundance: -; d_gene: TRBD2; CDR3nt: TGCAGTGCTAGAGACCCTAGCGGAGCGGGAGATGAGCAGTTCTTC; CDR3aa: CSARDPSGAGDEQFF
j_gene: TRBJ2-7; v_gene: TRBV19; abundance: few; d_gene: TRBD2; CDR3nt: TGTGCCAGTAGTATCGGAGCGGGAGGGCCGGGCGAGCAGTACTTC; CDR3aa: CASSIGAGGPGEQYF
j_gene: TRBJ2-1; v_gene: TRBV12-3/TRBV12-4; abundance: -; d_gene: TRBD2; CDR3nt: TGTGCCAGCACAGTGACTAGCAGGAATGAGCAGTTCTTC; CDR3aa: CASTVTSRNEQFF
j_gene: TRBJ1-2; v_gene: TRBV20-1; abundance: -; d_gene: -; CDR3nt: TGCAGTGCTAGAGAGCGAGAACTAACCGGGAACTATGGCTACACCTTC; CDR3aa: CSARERELTGNYGYTF
j_gene: TRBJ2-2; v_gene: TRBV20-1; abundance: -; d_gene: -; CDR3nt: TGCAGTGCTAAAACAGGGGGCACTAGCGGGCCCGGGGAGCTGTTTTTT; CDR3aa: CSAKTGGTSGPGELFF
j_gene: TRBJ2-7; v_gene: TRBV20-1; abundance: -; d_gene: -; CDR3nt: TGCAGTGCTAGAGTGGGGACACGAGCCTACGAGCAGTACTTC; CDR3aa: CSARVGTRAYEQYF
j_gene: TRBJ2-7; v_gene: TRBV4-3; abundance: -; d_gene: -; CDR3nt: TGCGCCAGCAGCCAAGAGCCGACAGGAGCGATAACCTACGAGCAGTACTTC; CDR3aa: CASSQEPTGAITYEQYF
j_gene: TRBJ2-1; v_gene: TRBV28; abundance: -; d_gene: -; CDR3nt: TGTGCCAGCACCAGCCCTCCCAAGAATGAGCAGTTCTTC; CDR3aa: CASTSPPKNEQFF
j_gene: TRBJ1-4; v_gene: TRBV11-2; abundance: many; d_gene: -; CDR3nt: TGTGCCAGCAGCCCCCCGGGGAACAATGAAAAACTGTTTTTT; CDR3aa: CASSPPGNNEKLFF
j_gene: TRBJ1-2; v_gene: TRBV27; abundance: -; d_gene: -; CDR3nt: TGTGCCAGCAGTTTATCGGGAATGGGGAACTATGGCTACACCTTC; CDR3aa: CASSLSGMGNYGYTF
j_gene: TRBJ2-5; v_gene: TRBV12-3/TRBV12-4; abundance: few; d_gene: -; CDR3nt: -; CDR3aa: CASSFGPGGFQETQYF
j_gene: TRBJ2-1; v_gene: TRBV12-3/TRBV12-4; abundance: many; d_gene: TRBD2; CDR3nt: TGTGCCAGCAGTGTCAGACTAGCGTCTTACAATGAGCAGTTCTTC; CDR3aa: CASSVRLASYNEQFF
j_gene: TRBJ2-1; v_gene: TRBV28; abundance: -; d_gene: -; CDR3nt: TGTGCCAGCAGTCGGGACTTGGATTACAATGAGCAGTTCTTC; CDR3aa: CASSRDLDYNEQFF
j_gene: TRBJ2-2; v_gene: TRBV2; abundance: few; d_gene: -; CDR3nt: TGTGCCAGCAGTGAATACCGGAACACCGGGGAGCTGTTTTTT; CDR3aa: CASSEYRNTGELFF
j_gene: TRBJ2-3; v_gene: TRBV6-6; abundance: -; d_gene: -; CDR3nt: TGTGCCAGCAGTTACTCCATAGCGGTCACAGATACGCAGTATTTT; CDR3aa: CASSYSIAVTDTQYF